This entry lists 8 T cell receptor beta chains sequenced from one sample in a study of cytotoxic CD8 clonotypes in ibrutinib-treated CLL. Assay: immunoSEQ multiplex PCR; the TCRdb copy retains only in-frame clones and omits some. The sample shows 150,000 to 200,000 clones, roughly four fifths of them seen only once. The starting material was PBMCs, obtained after 12 months of ibrutinib treatment. Receptor source: a human donor with chronic lymphocytic leukemia.

This clone occurred a few times. V usage is TRBV28 and J usage is TRBJ2-2; D gene uncertain. Trimming took off 6 bases at V and 3 bases at J, with 8 bases between the two ends. The CDR3 runs to 13 residues. CDR1 MDHEN and CDR2 SYDVKM come from the germline V gene. The CDR3 DNA follows: TGTGCCAGCAGAAGATGGGACACCGGGGAGCTGTTTTTT. It specifies CASRRWDTGELFF.

This clone came up a few times. The J gene is TRBJ1-4, the V gene TRBV4-3; D possibly corresponds to TRBD1 (6 bases). Trimming cost V 3 bases and J 3 bases, with 17 bases left between them. The V gene's germline CDR1 is LGHNA and CDR2 YSLEER. This CDR3 contains 17 residues. CDR3: CASSQGTGMLANEKLFF. The CDR3 coding sequence is TGCGCCAGCAGCCAGGGAACAGGGATGTTAGCTAATGAAAAACTGTTTTTT.

This rearrangement joins TRBV2 to TRBJ1-1; D is unresolved. The CDR3 is 11 residues long. Germline V gene sequence: CDR1 SNHLY, CDR2 FYNNEI. The germline V and J ends were trimmed by 7 bases and 3 bases, with 6 bases remaining between them. CDR3 amino acids: CASIGHTEAFF. CDR3 nucleotide sequence: TGTGCCAGCATAGGGCACACTGAAGCTTTCTTT. The variable domain in full, completed from reference TRBV2 and TRBJ1-1, reads EPEVTQTPSHQVTQMGQEVILRCVPISNHLYFYWYRQILGQKVEFLVSFYNNEISEKSEIFDDQFSVERPDGSNFTLKIRSTKLEDSAMYFCASIGHTEAFFGQGTRLTVV.

J is TRBJ2-1 and V is TRBV5-6; the D gene could be TRBD1 or TRBD2 (5 bases each). There are 15 residues in the CDR3. V was clipped by 1 base and J by 4 bases, with 12 bases between them. Germline V gene sequence: CDR1 SGHDT, CDR2 YYEEEE. CDR3 nucleotides: TGTGCCAGCAGCTTGCCGGGACGGACGTACAATGAGCAGTTCTTC. Translating it yields CASSLPGRTYNEQFF.

This clone was detected only once. This sequence joins TRBV27 and TRBJ1-1; 9 bases are a match to TRBD1. CDR1 and CDR2 (germline): MNHEY, SMNVEV (reference sequence). The CDR3 loop spans 15 amino acids. V was pared by 3 bases and J by 5 bases, with 7 bases of the junction left unmatched. This chain's CDR3 is CASSFSGTGRTEAFF. DNA for the CDR3: TGTGCCAGCAGTTTTTCCGGGACAGGGCGGACTGAAGCTTTCTTT.

The chain employs TRBV29-1 and TRBJ1-4; a possible D gene is TRBD1 (5 bases). Germline V gene sequence: CDR1 SQVTM, CDR2 ANQGSEA. Trimming shortened V by 5 bases and J by 3 bases, and 13 bases separated the two germline ends. This CDR3 is 14 amino acids long. CDR3 in DNA: TGCAGCGTTAGCGGGGGAGGCCCTAATGAAAAACTGTTTTTT. Translation gives CSVSGGGPNEKLFF.

The V and J genes are TRBV5-4 and TRBJ2-7, with D perhaps TRBD2 (5 bases). The germline V gene has CDR1 SGHNT and CDR2 YYREEE (reference sequence). V was cut by 5 bases and J by 0 bases, with 12 bases left in between. This CDR3 is built from 14 residues. In nucleotides, the CDR3 is TGTGCCAGCAGACTAGACCGCAACTCCTACGAGCAGTACTTC. It specifies CASRLDRNSYEQYF. Together with reference TRBV5-4 and TRBJ2-7, the CDR3 gives the full variable domain: ETGVTQSPTHLIKTRGQQVTLRCSSQSGHNTVSWYQQALGQGPQFIFQYYREEENGRGNFPPRFSGLQFPNYSSELNVNALELDDSALYLCASRLDRNSYEQYFGPGTRLTVT.

The gene calls are TRBV7-9 and TRBJ1-1; D is possibly TRBD1 (6 bases). With 0 bases removed from V and 13 bases from J, the gap between germline ends came to 18 bases. This CDR3 is built from 14 residues. Germline V lookup: CDR1 SEHNR, CDR2 FQNEAQ (reference sequence). CDR3 in amino acids: CASSLASAEGGVFF. The CDR3 DNA reads TGTGCCAGCAGCTTAGCGTCTGCAGAAGGGGGAGTTTTCTTT.